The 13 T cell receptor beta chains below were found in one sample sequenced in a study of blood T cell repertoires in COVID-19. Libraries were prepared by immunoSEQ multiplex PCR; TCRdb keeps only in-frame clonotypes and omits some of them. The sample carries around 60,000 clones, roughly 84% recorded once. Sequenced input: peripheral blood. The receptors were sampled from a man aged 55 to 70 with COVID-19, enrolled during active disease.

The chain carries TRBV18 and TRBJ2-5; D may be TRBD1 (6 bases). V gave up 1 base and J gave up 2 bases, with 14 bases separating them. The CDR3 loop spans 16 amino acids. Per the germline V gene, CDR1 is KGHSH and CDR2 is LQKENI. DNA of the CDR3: TGTGCCAGCTCACCACTACAGGGTGGACAACAAGAGACCCAGTACTTC. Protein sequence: CASSPLQGGQQETQYF.

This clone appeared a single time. The CDR3 here is CASSETGQIGNTIYF. CDR3 DNA: TGTGCCAGCAGCGAGACAGGGCAGATTGGAAACACCATATATTTT. V and J are TRBV9 and TRBJ1-3, with 7 bases identical to TRBD1. Germline CDR1 SGDLS, CDR2 YYNGEE. V shed 3 bases and J 3 bases; nucleotides not matched to a gene: 6. CDR3 length equals 15 residues.

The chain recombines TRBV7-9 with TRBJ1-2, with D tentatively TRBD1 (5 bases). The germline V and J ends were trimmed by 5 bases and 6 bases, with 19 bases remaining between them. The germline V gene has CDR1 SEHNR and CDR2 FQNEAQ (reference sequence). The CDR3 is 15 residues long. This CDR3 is CASSLSDQGWDGYTF. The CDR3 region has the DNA TGTGCCAGCAGCCTAAGCGATCAGGGATGGGATGGCTACACCTTC.

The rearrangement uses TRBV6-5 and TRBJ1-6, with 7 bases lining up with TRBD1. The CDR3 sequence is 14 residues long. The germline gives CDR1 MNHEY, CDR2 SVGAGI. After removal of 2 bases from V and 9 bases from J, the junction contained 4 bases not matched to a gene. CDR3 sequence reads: CASSYGNRGSPLHF. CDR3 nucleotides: TGTGCCAGCAGTTACGGGAACAGGGGTTCACCCCTCCACTTT.

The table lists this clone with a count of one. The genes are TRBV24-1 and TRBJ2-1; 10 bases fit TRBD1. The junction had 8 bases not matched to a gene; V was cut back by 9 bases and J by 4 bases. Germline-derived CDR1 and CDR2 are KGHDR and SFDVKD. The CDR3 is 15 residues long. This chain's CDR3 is CATGGGTGVYNEQFF. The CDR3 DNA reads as TGTGCCACCGGGGGCGGGACAGGGGTTTACAATGAGCAGTTCTTC.

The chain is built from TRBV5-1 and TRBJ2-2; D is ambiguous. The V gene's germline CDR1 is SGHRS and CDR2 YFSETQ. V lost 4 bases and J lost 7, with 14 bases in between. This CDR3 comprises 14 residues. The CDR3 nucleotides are TGCGCCAGCAGCCCAAGACGGCTAGTCGGGGAGCTGTTTTTT. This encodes CASSPRRLVGELFF.

CDR3 sequence reads: CSAEGTGVHEQFF. CDR3 nucleotide sequence: TGCAGCGCCGAAGGGACAGGGGTACATGAGCAGTTCTTC. The chain combines TRBV29-1 with TRBJ2-1, with 10 bases lining up with TRBD1. Looked up from germline, CDR1 is SQVTM and CDR2 is ANQGSEA. The length of the CDR3 is 13 residues. V lost 7 bases to trimming and J lost 8 bases; unmatched junction nucleotides: 8.

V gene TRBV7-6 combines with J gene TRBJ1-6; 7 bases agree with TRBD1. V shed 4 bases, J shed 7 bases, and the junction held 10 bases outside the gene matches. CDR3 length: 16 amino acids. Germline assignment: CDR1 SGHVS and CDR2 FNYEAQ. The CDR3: CASSSRQGGRNSPLHF. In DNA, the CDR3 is TGTGCCAGCAGCTCCCGACAGGGTGGTAGGAATTCACCCCTCCACTTT. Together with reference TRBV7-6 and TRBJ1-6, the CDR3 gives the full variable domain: GAGVSQSPRYKVTKRGQDVALRCDPISGHVSLYWYRQALGQGPEFLTYFNYEAQQDKSGLPNDRFSAERPEGSISTLTIQRTEQRDSAMYRCASSSRQGGRNSPLHFGNGTRLTVT.

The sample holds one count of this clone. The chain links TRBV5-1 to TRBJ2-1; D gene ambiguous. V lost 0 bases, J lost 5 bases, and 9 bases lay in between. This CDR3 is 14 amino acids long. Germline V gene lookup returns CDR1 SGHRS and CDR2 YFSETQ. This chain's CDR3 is CASSLVQVNNEQFF. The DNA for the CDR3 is TGCGCCAGCAGCTTGGTTCAGGTAAACAATGAGCAGTTCTTC.

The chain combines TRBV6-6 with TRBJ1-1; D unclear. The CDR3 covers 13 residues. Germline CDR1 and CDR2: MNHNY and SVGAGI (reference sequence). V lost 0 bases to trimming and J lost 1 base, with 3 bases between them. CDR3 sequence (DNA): TGTGCCAGCAGTTACTCCCAGAACACTGAAGCTTTCTTT. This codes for CASSYSQNTEAFF.

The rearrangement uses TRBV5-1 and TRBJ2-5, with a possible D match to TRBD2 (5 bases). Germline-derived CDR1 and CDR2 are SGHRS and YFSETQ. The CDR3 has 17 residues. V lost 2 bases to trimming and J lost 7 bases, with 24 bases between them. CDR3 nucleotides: TGCGCCAGCAGCTTACCCCCTAATCTGGGGAGCTTGGTGACCCAGTACTTC. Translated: CASSLPPNLGSLVTQYF.

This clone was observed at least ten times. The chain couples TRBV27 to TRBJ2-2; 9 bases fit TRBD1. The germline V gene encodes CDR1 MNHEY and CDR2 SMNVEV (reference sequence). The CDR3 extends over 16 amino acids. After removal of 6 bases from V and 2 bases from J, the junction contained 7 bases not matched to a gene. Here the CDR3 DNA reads TGTGCCAGCAGGGGTGCGGGACAGGGTAACACCGGGGAGCTGTTTTTT. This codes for CASRGAGQGNTGELFF.

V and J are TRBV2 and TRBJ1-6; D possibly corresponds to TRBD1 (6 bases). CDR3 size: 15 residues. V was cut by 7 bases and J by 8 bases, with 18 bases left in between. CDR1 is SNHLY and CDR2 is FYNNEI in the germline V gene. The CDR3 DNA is TGTGCCAGCATAGGGGACGGGACATTTGATTCACCCCTCCACTTT. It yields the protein CASIGDGTFDSPLHF.